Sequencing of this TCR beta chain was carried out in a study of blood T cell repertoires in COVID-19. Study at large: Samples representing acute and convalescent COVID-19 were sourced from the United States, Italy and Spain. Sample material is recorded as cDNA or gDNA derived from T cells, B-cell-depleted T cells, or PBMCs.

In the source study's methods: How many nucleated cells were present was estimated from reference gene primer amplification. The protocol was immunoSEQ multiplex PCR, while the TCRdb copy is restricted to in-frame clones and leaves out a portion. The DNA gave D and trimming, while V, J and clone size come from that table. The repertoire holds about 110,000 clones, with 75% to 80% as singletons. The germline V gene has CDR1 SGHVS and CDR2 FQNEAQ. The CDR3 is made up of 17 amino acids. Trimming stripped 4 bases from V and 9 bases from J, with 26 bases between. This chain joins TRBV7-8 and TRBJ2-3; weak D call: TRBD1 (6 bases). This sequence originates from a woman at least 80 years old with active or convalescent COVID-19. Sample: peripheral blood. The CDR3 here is CASSSYRAPMVRGTQYF. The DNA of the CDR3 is TGTGCCAGCAGCTCTTACAGGGCCCCCATGGTTAGAGGCACGCAGTATTTT.